Each of the 11 T cell receptor beta chains below was sequenced from the same sample in a study of T cell repertoires in aging, cancer and after chemotherapy. Multiplex touch-down PCR with TRB-A/B primers amplified rearranged V-D-J TRB sequences. MiXCR was run by TCRdb on the multiplex PCR reads, yielding one entry per CDR3 protein. The sample consists of about 18,000 distinct CDR3 sequences, 50% of them appearing once. Amplification of TCR beta used genomic DNA extracted from peripheral blood. The sample consisted of blood. Every receptor here comes from a human donor in good health.

The rearrangement uses TRBV19 and TRBJ1-1, with D possibly being TRBD1 (6 bases). CDR3 length equals 14 residues. V was trimmed by 4 bases and J by 1 base, leaving 10 bases between them. CDR1 LNHDA and CDR2 SQIVND come from the germline V gene (reference sequence). In DNA, the CDR3 is TGTGCCAGTAGTAAAGGACAGTCGAACACTGAAGCTTTCTTT. Residues: CASSKGQSNTEAFF.

The gene calls are TRBV6-5 and TRBJ1-1; possibly TRBD1 for D (6 bases). The CDR3 loop spans 13 amino acids. Germline V CDR1 and CDR2: MNHEY, SVGAGI. V gave up 9 bases and J gave up 3 bases, with 14 bases separating them. CDR3 amino acids: CASKDSPYTEAFF. CDR3 in DNA: TGTGCCAGTAAGGACAGCCCCTACACTGAAGCTTTCTTT.

This clonotype was seen only a few times. The chain uses TRBV6-5 and TRBJ2-2, with a weak D call TRBD2 (6 bases). This CDR3 region has 14 residues. Germline CDR1 and CDR2: MNHEY and SVGAGI. The V end was cut by 4 bases, the J end by 2 bases, with 8 bases between. For the CDR3, the DNA is TGTGCCAGCAGTTGGGACTCTAACACCGGGGAGCTGTTTTTT. It specifies CASSWDSNTGELFF.

The gene calls are TRBV6-1 and TRBJ1-2, with 9 nucleotides matching TRBD1. J gave up 5 bases and V 8 bases, and 0 bases lay outside the gene matches. The CDR3 loop spans 11 amino acids. The germline V gene encodes CDR1 MNHNS and CDR2 SASEGT. The CDR3 coding sequence is TGTGCCAGCGGACAGGGGTATGGCTACACCTTC. Translated, it gives CASGQGYGYTF.

This clonotype was seen a few times. The CDR3 nucleotides are TGTGCCAGCAGTTACTTGGGGGCCGGGAGTGAAAAACTGTTTTTT. Translated: CASSYLGAGSEKLFF. The gene calls are TRBV6-5 and TRBJ1-4; D may be TRBD1 (6 bases). Germline loops: CDR1 MNHEY, CDR2 SVGAGI. The CDR3 is 15 residues long. The ends were cut back, 1 base at V and 7 bases at J, with 13 bases in the middle.

This clonotype was seen only a few times. The chain uses TRBV19 and TRBJ2-5; 9 bases are a match to TRBD2. The V gene end was trimmed by 5 bases and the J gene end by 5 bases; junction bases not matched to a gene: 9. This CDR3 contains 15 residues. Germline V lookup: CDR1 LNHDA, CDR2 SQIVND (reference sequence). For the CDR3, the DNA is TGTGCCAGTAGTTCTGGAGCGGGAGGACGGGAGACCCAGTACTTC. Translation: CASSSGAGGRETQYF.

This clonotype was found a few times. This chain connects TRBV6-5 to TRBJ2-2; 12 bases are shared with TRBD2. The CDR3 extends over 15 amino acids. From germline, CDR1 is MNHEY and CDR2 SVGAGI. V dropped 6 bases and J dropped 5; count of bases not matched to a gene: 4. The CDR3 sequence is CASRELAGGTGELFF. For the CDR3, the DNA is TGTGCCAGCAGGGAACTAGCGGGAGGTACCGGGGAGCTGTTTTTT.

The V gene is TRBV29-1, the J gene TRBJ1-4; maybe TRBD1 (5 bases). There are 14 residues in the CDR3. Trimming left V 1 base short and J 5 bases short, with 11 bases between. CDR1 and CDR2 (germline): SQVTM, ANQGSEA. The CDR3 loop is CSVEGGARNEKLFF. CDR3 sequence (DNA): TGCAGCGTTGAAGGGGGCGCGAGGAATGAAAAACTGTTTTTT.

The table lists this clonotype with a few counts. V gene TRBV5-1 combines with J gene TRBJ2-2, with TRBD2 matching over 11 bases. The CDR3 runs 15 residues. The ends lost 4 bases at V and 1 base at J; junction bases unmatched: 0. Germline V gene data show CDR1 as SGHRS and CDR2 as YFSETQ. The CDR3 nucleotides are TGCGCCAGCAGCCTAGCGGGAGGGAACACCGGGGAGCTGTTTTTT. Amino acid sequence: CASSLAGGNTGELFF. Complete variable domain (other parts from reference TRBV5-1 and TRBJ2-2): KAGVTQTPRYLIKTRGQQVTLSCSPISGHRSVSWYQQTPGQGLQFLFEYFSETQRNKGNFPGRFSGRQFSNSRSEMNVSTLELGDSALYLCASSLAGGNTGELFFGEGSRLTVL.

This rearrangement joins TRBV6-6 to TRBJ2-2, with 7 nucleotides matching TRBD2. Germline assignment: CDR1 MNHNY and CDR2 SVGAGI (reference sequence). This CDR3 region has 16 residues. V shed 8 bases, J shed 5 bases, and the junction held 14 bases outside the gene matches. The CDR3 reads CASAGAGAPETGELFF. The DNA of the CDR3 is TGTGCCAGCGCGGGTGCGGGAGCCCCGGAGACCGGGGAGCTGTTTTTT.

The chain combines TRBV6-2 or TRBV6-3 with TRBJ2-1; D is possibly TRBD1 (5 bases). Germline lookup yields CDR1 MNHEY and CDR2 SVGEGT. V lost 2 bases, J lost 2 bases, and 7 bases lay in between. The CDR3 has 14 residues. The CDR3: CASSYQGPYNEQFF. The DNA of the CDR3 is TGTGCCAGCAGTTACCAGGGTCCCTACAATGAGCAGTTCTTC.